Described below is a single TCR beta chain sequence and its context. At one end, the junction sequence differs from germline, possibly due to a read error. TCRdb redid the calling of the 5' RACE reads with MiXCR, one entry per CDR3 protein. The table records approximately 58,000 distinct CDR3 sequences, roughly 28% of them present only once. Cells sorted as Tregs were CD4+, CD25+ and CD127-/low. This CDR3 is 16 amino acids long. Germline CDR1 is LGHNA and CDR2 is YNFKEQ. The sequenced material came from tumor-infiltrating Tregs sorted from the breast tumor. The sequence was obtained from a female donor with breast cancer. This sequence joins TRBV4-2 and TRBJ2-1, with TRBD2 identical over 8 bases. Written as DNA, the CDR3 is TGTGCCAGCAGCCAAGATTTAGCGGGGCCTTACAATGTGCAGTTCTTC. Residues: CASSQDLAGPYNVQFF.